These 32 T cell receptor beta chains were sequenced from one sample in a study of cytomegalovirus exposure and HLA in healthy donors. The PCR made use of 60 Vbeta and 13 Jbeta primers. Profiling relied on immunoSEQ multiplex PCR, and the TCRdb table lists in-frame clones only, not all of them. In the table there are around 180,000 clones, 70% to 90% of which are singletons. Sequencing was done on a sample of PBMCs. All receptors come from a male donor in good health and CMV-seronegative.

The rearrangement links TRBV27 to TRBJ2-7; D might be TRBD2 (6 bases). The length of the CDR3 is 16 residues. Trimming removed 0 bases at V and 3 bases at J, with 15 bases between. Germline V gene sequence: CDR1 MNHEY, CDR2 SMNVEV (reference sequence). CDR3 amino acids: CASSLSSGGGYYEQYF. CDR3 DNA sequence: TGTGCCAGCAGTTTATCGTCCGGGGGAGGCTACTACGAGCAGTACTTC.

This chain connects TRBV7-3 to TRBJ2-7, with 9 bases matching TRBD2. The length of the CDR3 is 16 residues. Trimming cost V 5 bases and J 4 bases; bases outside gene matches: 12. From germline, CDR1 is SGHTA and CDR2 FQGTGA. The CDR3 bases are TGTGCCAGCAGCCCAAATAGCGGGAGCGGGAGGTACGAGCAGTACTTC. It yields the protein CASSPNSGSGRYEQYF. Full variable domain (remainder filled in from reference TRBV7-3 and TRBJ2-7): GAGVSQTPSNKVTEKGKYVELRCDPISGHTALYWYRQSLGQGPEFLIYFQGTGAADDSGLPNDRFFAVRPEGSVSTLKIQRTERGDSAVYLCASSPNSGSGRYEQYFGPGTRLTVT.

CDR3 coding DNA: TGTGCCAGCAGTTTACGTCCAGGGACTCAAGATACGCAGTATTTT. Amino acids: CASSLRPGTQDTQYF. The chain is built from TRBV28 and TRBJ2-3; TRBD2 might be the D (6 bases). With 2 bases removed from V and 5 bases from J, the gap between germline ends came to 14 bases. This CDR3 contains 15 residues. The germline gives CDR1 MDHEN, CDR2 SYDVKM.

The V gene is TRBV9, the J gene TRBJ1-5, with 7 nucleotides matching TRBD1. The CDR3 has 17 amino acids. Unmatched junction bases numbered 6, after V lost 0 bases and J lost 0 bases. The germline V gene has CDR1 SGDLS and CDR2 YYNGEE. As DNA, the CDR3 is TGTGCCAGCAGCGTAGTACTCGGGACAGATAGCAATCAGCCCCAGCATTTT. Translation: CASSVVLGTDSNQPQHF.

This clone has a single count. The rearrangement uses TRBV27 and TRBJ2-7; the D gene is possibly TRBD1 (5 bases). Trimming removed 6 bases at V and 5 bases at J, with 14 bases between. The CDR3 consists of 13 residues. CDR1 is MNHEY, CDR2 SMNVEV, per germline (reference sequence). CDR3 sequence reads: CASRLRATHEQYF. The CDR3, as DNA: TGTGCCAGCAGGCTCAGGGCAACCCACGAGCAGTACTTC.

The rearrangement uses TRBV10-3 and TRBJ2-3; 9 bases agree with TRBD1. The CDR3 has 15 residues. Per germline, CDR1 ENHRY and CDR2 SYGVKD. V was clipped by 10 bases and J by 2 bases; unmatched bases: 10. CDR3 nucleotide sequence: TGTGCCACACACAGGGGGCTTGGGAACACAGATACGCAGTATTTT. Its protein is CATHRGLGNTDTQYF.

CDR3 in amino acids: CASSVSSRGSTDTQYF. The CDR3 bases are TGTGCCAGCAGTGTTAGCTCTCGCGGGAGCACAGATACGCAGTATTTT. This chain uses TRBV25-1 with TRBJ2-3; D may be TRBD2 (5 bases). This CDR3 comprises 16 residues. The germline gives CDR1 MGHDK, CDR2 SYGVNS. V was shortened by 4 bases and J by 0 bases, with 14 bases between the two germline ends.

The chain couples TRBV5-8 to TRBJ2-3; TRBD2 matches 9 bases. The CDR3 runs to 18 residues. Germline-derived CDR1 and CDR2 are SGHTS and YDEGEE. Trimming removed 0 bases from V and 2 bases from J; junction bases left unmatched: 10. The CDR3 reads CASSLALALAGITDTQYF. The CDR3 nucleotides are TGTGCCAGCAGCTTGGCCTTAGCACTAGCGGGTATCACAGATACGCAGTATTTT.

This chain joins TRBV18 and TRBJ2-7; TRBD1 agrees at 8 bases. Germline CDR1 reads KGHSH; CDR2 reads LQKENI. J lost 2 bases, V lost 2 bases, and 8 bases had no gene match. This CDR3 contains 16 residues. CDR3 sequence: CASSPRVTGAPYEQYF. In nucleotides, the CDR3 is TGTGCCAGCTCACCAAGAGTGACAGGGGCCCCCTACGAGCAGTACTTC.

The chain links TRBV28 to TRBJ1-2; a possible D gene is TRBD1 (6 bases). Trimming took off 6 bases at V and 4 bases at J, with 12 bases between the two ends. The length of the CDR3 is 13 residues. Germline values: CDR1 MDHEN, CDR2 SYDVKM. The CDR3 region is CASRLGQFYGYTF. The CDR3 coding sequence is TGTGCCAGCAGGTTAGGACAGTTCTATGGCTACACCTTC.

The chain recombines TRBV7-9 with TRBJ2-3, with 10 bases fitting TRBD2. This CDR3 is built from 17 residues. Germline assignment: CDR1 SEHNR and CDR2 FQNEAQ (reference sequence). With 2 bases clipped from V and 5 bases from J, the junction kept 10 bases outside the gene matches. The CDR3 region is CASSLRRLAGVVDTQYF. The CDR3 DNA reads TGTGCCAGCAGCTTAAGACGGCTAGCGGGAGTGGTAGATACGCAGTATTTT.

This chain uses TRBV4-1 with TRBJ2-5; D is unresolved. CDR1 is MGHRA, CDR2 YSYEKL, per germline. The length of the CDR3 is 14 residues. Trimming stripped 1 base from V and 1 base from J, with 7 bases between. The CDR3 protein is CASSQGGSQETQYF. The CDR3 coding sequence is TGCGCCAGCAGCCAAGGTGGCAGCCAAGAGACCCAGTACTTC.

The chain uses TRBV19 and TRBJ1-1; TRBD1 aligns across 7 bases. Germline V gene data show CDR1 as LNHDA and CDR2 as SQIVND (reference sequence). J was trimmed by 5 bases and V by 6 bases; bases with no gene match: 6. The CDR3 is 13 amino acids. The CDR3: CASRNRGLTEAFF. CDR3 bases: TGTGCCAGTAGGAACAGGGGATTAACTGAAGCTTTCTTT.

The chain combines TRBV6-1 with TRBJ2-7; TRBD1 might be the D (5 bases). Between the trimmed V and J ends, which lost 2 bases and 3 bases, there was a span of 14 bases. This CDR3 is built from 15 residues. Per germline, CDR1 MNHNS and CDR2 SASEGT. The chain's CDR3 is CASSETRQLHYEQYF. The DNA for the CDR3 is TGTGCCAGCAGTGAAACACGACAGCTCCACTACGAGCAGTACTTC.

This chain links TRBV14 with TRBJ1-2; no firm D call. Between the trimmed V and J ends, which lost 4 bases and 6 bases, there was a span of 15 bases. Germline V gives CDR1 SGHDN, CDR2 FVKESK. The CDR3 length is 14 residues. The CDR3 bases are TGTGCCAGCAGCCCGCTAGGAGGTCCTCATGGCTACACCTTC. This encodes CASSPLGGPHGYTF.

The CDR3 here is CASSNRDSAAPGELFF. The CDR3 nucleotides are TGTGCCAGCAGCAACCGGGACAGCGCAGCACCCGGGGAGCTGTTTTTT. The chain recombines TRBV7-9 with TRBJ2-2; 7 bases agree with TRBD1. The CDR3 covers 16 residues. With 5 bases clipped from V and 6 bases from J, the junction kept 12 bases outside the gene matches. CDR1 is SEHNR and CDR2 is FQNEAQ in the germline V gene (reference sequence).

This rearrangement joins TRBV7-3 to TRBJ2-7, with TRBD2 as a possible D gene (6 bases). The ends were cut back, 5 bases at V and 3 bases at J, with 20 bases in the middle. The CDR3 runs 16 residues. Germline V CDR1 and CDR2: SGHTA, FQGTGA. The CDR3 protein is CASSDPPGEKVYEQYF. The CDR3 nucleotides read TGTGCCAGCAGCGACCCTCCGGGGGAAAAGGTCTACGAGCAGTACTTC.

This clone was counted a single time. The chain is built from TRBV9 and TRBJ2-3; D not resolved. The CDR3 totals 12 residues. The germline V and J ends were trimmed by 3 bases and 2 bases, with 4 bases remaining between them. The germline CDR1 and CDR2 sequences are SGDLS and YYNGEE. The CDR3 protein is CASSDITDTQYF. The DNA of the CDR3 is TGTGCCAGCAGCGACATCACAGATACGCAGTATTTT.

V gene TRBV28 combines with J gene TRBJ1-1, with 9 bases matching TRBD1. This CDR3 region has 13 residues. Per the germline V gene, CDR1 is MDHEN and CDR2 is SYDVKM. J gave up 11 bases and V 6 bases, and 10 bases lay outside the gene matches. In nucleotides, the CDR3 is TGTGCCAGCAGCCCTCCGGGACAGGGAGAGGCTTTCTTT. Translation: CASSPPGQGEAFF.

The CDR3 here is CASSQEAGAQQQPQHF. Here the CDR3 DNA reads TGCGCCAGCAGCCAAGAAGCGGGGGCACAGCAACAGCCCCAGCATTTT. The V and J genes are TRBV4-1 and TRBJ1-5; D is perhaps TRBD1 (6 bases). Germline CDR1 reads MGHRA; CDR2 reads YSYEKL. The CDR3 is 16 residues long. Trimming removed 0 bases from V and 7 bases from J, with 16 bases in between.

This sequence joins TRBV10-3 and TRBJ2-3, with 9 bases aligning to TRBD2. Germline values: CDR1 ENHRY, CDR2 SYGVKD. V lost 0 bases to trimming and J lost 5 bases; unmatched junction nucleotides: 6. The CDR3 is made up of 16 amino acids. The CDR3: CAISESASGAEDTQYF. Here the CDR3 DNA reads TGTGCCATCAGTGAGTCGGCTAGCGGGGCGGAAGATACGCAGTATTTT.

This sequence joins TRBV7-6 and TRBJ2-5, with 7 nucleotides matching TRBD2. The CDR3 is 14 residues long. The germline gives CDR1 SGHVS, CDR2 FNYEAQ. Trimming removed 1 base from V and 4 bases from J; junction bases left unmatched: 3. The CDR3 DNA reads TGTGCCAGCAGCTTAGAAGCGGGGTTAGAGACCCAGTACTTC. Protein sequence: CASSLEAGLETQYF.

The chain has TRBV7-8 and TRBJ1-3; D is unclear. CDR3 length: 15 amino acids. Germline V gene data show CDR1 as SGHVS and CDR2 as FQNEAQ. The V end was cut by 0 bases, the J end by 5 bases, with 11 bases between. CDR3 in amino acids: CASSLARGSRNTIYF. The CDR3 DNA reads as TGTGCCAGCAGCTTAGCCCGGGGTTCAAGAAACACCATATATTTT.

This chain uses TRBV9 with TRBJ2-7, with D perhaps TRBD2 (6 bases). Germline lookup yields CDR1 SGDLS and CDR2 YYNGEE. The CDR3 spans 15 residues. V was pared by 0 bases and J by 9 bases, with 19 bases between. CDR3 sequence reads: CASSVDMDSLGGQYF. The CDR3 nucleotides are TGTGCCAGCAGCGTAGATATGGACTCGCTCGGGGGGCAGTACTTC.

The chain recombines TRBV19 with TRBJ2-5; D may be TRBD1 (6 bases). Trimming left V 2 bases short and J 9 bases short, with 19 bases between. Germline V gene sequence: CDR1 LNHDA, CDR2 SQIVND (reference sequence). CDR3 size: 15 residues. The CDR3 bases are TGTGCCAGTAGTATAAGGGACACCCTTTCCCCGCCCCAGTACTTC. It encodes CASSIRDTLSPPQYF.

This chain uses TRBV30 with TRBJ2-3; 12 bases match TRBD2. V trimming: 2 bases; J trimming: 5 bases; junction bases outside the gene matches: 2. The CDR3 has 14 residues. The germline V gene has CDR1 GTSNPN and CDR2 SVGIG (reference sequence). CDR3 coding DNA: TGTGCCTGGAGTCTAGCGGGGGGGCAAGATACGCAGTATTTT. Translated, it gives CAWSLAGGQDTQYF.

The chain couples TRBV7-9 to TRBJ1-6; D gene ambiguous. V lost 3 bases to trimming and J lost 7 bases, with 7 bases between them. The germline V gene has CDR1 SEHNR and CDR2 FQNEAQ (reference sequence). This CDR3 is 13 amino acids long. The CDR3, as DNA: TGTGCCAGCAGCTTTTACACCAATTCACCCCTCCACTTT. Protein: CASSFYTNSPLHF.

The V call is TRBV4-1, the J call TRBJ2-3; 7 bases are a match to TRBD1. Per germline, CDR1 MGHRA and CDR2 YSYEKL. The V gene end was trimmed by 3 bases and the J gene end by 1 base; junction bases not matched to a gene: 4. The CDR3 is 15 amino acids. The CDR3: CASSHLGQGTDTQYF. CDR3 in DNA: TGCGCCAGCAGCCACCTTGGACAGGGCACAGATACGCAGTATTTT.

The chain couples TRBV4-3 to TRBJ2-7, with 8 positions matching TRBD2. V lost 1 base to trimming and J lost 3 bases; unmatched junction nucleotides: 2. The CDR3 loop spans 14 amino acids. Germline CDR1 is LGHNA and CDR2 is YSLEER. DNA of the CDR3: TGCGCCAGCAGCCAAGTTCGGGGGGGCTACGAGCAGTACTTC. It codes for CASSQVRGGYEQYF.

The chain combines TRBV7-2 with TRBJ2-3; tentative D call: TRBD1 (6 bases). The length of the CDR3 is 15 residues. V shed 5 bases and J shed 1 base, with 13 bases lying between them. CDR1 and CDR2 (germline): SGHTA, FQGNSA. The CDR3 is CASSPQTGRTDTQYF. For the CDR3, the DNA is TGTGCCAGCAGCCCCCAGACAGGTCGCACAGATACGCAGTATTTT.

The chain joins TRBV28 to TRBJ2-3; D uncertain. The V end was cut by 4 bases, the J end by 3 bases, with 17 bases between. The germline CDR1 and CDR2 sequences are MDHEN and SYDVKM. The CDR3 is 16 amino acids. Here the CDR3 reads CASSSPRSSVTDTQYF. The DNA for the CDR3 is TGTGCCAGCAGTTCCCCACGGAGTTCGGTAACAGATACGCAGTATTTT.

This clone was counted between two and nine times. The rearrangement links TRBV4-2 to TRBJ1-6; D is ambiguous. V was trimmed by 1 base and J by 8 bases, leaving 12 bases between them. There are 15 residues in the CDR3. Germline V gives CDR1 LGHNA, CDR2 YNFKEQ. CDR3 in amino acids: CASSQGAAGDSPLHF. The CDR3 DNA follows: TGTGCCAGCAGCCAAGGAGCAGCGGGTGATTCACCCCTCCACTTT.